The 3 T cell receptor beta chains reported below all come from one sample, sequenced in a study of OX40 agonist ivuxolimab in advanced cancers. Data came from immunoSEQ multiplex PCR; TCRdb stores just in-frame clones and leaves some out. The data show about 78,000 clones, roughly nine tenths seen once. Sequences were derived from CD4+ or CD8+ T cells sorted from blood, sampled in a trial of the OX40 agonist ivuxolimab. These receptors all stem from an adult with an advanced solid tumor such as melanoma, head and neck, liver or kidney cancer.

The genes are TRBV7-9 and TRBJ2-7; D uncertain. The CDR3 loop spans 12 amino acids. Trimming stripped 5 bases from V and 9 bases from J, with 14 bases between. CDR1 and CDR2 (germline): SEHNR, FQNEAQ (reference sequence). The CDR3, as DNA: TGTGCCAGCAGCCTAGATCTGACACGGCAGTACTTC. It codes for CASSLDLTRQYF.

The CDR3 sequence: CAWRASGRGGRRSREQYF. The CDR3 DNA follows: TGTGCCTGGAGAGCTAGCGGGAGAGGGGGCCGACGGTCGAGGGAGCAGTACTTC. The V call is TRBV30, the J call TRBJ2-7; 10 bases match TRBD2. Germline CDR1 GTSNPN, CDR2 SVGIG (reference sequence). This CDR3 comprises 18 residues. V dropped 3 bases and J dropped 7; count of bases not matched to a gene: 21.

This clone was detected only once. The chain uses TRBV11-1 and TRBJ2-3, with TRBD2 matching over 9 bases. The CDR3 is made up of 16 amino acids. V lost 5 bases and J lost 6; bases outside the gene matches: 12. Germline V lookup: CDR1 SGHAT, CDR2 FQDESV (reference sequence). The CDR3: CASSKGTSRVLDTQYF. The CDR3 DNA reads as TGTGCCAGCAGCAAGGGGACTAGCAGGGTTTTGGATACGCAGTATTTT.